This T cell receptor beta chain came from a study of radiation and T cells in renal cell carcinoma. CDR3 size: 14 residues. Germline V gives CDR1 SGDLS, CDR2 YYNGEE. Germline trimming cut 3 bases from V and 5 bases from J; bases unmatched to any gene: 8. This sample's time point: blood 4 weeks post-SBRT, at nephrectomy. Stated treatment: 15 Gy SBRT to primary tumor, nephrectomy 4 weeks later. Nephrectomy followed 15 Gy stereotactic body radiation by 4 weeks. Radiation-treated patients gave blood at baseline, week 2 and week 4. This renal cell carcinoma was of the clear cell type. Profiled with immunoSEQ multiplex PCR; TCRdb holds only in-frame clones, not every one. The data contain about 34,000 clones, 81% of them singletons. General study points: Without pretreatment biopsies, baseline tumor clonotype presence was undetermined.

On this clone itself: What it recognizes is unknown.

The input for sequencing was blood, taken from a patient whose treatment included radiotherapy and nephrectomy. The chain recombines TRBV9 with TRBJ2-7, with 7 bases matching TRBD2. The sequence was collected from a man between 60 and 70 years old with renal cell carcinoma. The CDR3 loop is CASSARLAEHEQYF. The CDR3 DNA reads TGTGCCAGCAGCGCTAGACTAGCCGAACACGAGCAGTACTTC.